A single TCR beta chain is shown here with its context. Only a few counts were recorded for this clonotype. Its antigen specificity is not known. It has no much larger one-base neighbor in the sample; base qualities were not kept. The data belong to a study of T cells after yellow fever vaccination (dated by TCRdb to the late 2010s). Describing the broader study: The SMART-Seq v4 Ultra Low Input RNA kit was used to prepare libraries from fractions with low cell numbers. To follow T-cell clones before and after primary and booster YFV17D yellow fever vaccination, bulk TCR alpha and beta repertoires were sequenced over time. Blood was collected at multiple timepoints before and after primary and secondary immunization, and bulk PBMC replicates and cell subsets were isolated. The cohort comprised two healthy male donors, one aged 18 to 29 and one aged 30 to 39 years. What the authors observed across the whole study: After the booster, most clones that had expanded after primary vaccination were detected again (over 95% of CD4 and roughly nine tenths of CD8), suggesting broad maintenance of memory. Compared with the primary T-cell response, the secondary T-cell response was weaker but faster, peaking on day 5 rather than day 15. Because abundant contaminating clonotypes from the bulk population could be contained in FACS-sorted repertoires, computational filtering was required. A small fraction of clonotypes appeared in both the CD4 and CD8 compartments, likely as a result of convergent recombination. The study included only a couple of donors, which limits how far the findings can be generalized.

The sample was run on an Illumina NovaSeq 6000. TCR cDNA was made using 5'RACE template switching, a step that added a universal primer site and unique molecular identifiers. Priming of cDNA synthesis was performed from both the TCR alpha and TCR beta constant segments. Library amplification used two PCR steps, and the second PCR step added sample barcodes and sequencing adapters. Libraries were sequenced on Illumina HiSeq 2500 (2x100 bp) or NovaSeq (2x150 bp). The source study handled its data this way. Reads were demultiplexed and collapsed into UMI consensus sequences with MIGEC, and V(D)J alignment was performed with MiXCR. Vaccine-responding clonotypes were defined with edgeR using replicate PBMC samples, requiring FDR below 0.01 and a log2 fold change above 5 up to day 15. Each bulk clonotype was labeled CD4 or CD8 based on which sequenced repertoire, CD4 or CD8, contained the clonotype at higher abundance. TCRdb took the public reads, trimmed them with fastp at Q25, ran MiXCR for clone calling and kept in-frame beta chains. Records with the same CDR3 protein are collapsed into one entry carrying the most frequent genes and DNA. The V and J calls come from TCRdb's annotation, not from the publication. The sample data list 150,000 to 200,000 distinct CDR3 sequences, and around 9.7% of these were observed just once. The ten biggest clones cover approximately 35% of the sample.

Trimming costs V 0 bases and J 4 bases, and their ends lie 10 bases apart. The CDR3 goes from the cysteine to the phenylalanine over 15 residues. The retained sequence is limited to the CDR3, 45 bases, with the frame set at the first base. The germline V gene sets CDR1 to MNHEY and CDR2 to SVGAGI. Taken with the paper, the label for treatment or condition translates to: live attenuated yellow fever vaccine strain. PBMCs were isolated from peripheral blood using a standard Ficoll-Paque protocol. CD4 and CD8 T-cell fractions were isolated with Dynabeads CD4 and CD8 positive selection kits. TriZol was used to extract RNA from bulk PBMCs, CD4 and CD8 fractions, and dextramer-positive and dextramer-negative fractions.

The sequencing here drew on CD8+ T cells sorted from PBMCs, taken 45 days after the yellow fever booster vaccination. The sequence is built from TRBV6-5 and TRBJ1-5; TRBD1 is a weak D gene call, 5 bases matching. The sequence was obtained from a man aged 18 to 29 who received the YFV17D yellow fever vaccine. The bases are TGTGCCAGCAGTTACTCCGGGAACAGGAATCAGCCCCAGCATTTT. This yields the protein CASSYSGNRNQPQHF.